A single T cell receptor beta chain is shown here with its context. Its specificity is not known. These data are taken from a study of T cells after yellow fever vaccination. Points from the study as a whole: Post-booster reappearance was seen for most primary-vaccination clones (around 96% CD4, 75% to 90% CD8).

MiXCR, run by TCRdb on the 5' RACE reads, gives a single entry per CDR3 protein. The repertoire holds 30,000 or so distinct CDR3 sequences, with about 4.6% as singletons. V dropped 9 bases and J dropped 7; count of bases not matched to a gene: 25. The CDR3 totals 19 residues. The sequence derives from a man under 40 who received the YFV17D yellow fever vaccine. This sample comprised CD8+ T cells sorted from PBMCs, obtained 5 days after the yellow fever booster vaccination. The J gene is TRBJ2-1, the V gene TRBV23-1; 9 nucleotides line up with TRBD1. TRBV23-1 is designated an ORF whose function remains uncertain. The CDR3 DNA reads as TGCGCCAGTACGCATCTCCTGACCTGGGACAGGGCGTGGGGAAATGAGCAGTTCTTC. This gives the protein CASTHLLTWDRAWGNEQFF.